This T cell receptor beta chain came from a study of blood T cell repertoires in COVID-19. Study-level background: Researchers got acute and convalescent COVID-19 samples from the United States, Italy and Spain. PBMCs, B-cell-depleted T cells, or T cells provided the cDNA or gDNA that made up the material.

Individuals aged about 18 to 89 years were recruited from around 22 US areas. Germline V gene sequence: CDR1 MDHEN, CDR2 SYDVKM. CDR3 size: 15 residues. V was trimmed by 4 bases and J by 0 bases, leaving 13 bases between them. Per the study methods: For nucleated cells, counts were estimated from reference gene primer amplification. Clones were sequenced by immunoSEQ multiplex PCR, and TCRdb holds only the in-frame ones, with some missing. V and J calls and clone size follow that table, whereas D and trimming were derived from the DNA. The sample gives some 210,000 clones, approximately 86% of which show up once; about 9.3% is in the top ten.

The chain recombines TRBV28 with TRBJ2-7; maybe TRBD2 (5 bases). This TCR came from a man aged 18 to 29 with acute COVID-19. Material: PBMCs or T cells enriched from blood (not recorded which). This CDR3 is CASSSTNRNSYEQYF. CDR3 DNA: TGTGCCAGCAGTTCGACTAATAGGAACTCCTACGAGCAGTACTTC.